This entry features one T cell receptor beta chain sequence. Germline V CDR1 and CDR2: LNHDA, SQIVND (reference sequence). With 5 bases clipped from V and 7 bases from J, the junction kept 8 bases outside the gene matches. The CDR3 consists of 15 residues. This PCR relied on a set of 60 Vbeta primers and 13 Jbeta primers. Assay: immunoSEQ multiplex PCR; the TCRdb copy retains only in-frame clones and omits some. The specimen's table records 95,000 to 150,000 clones. The sample comes from a study of cytomegalovirus exposure and HLA in healthy donors. The chain recombines TRBV19 with TRBJ2-7, with 13 positions matching TRBD2. The receptor was isolated from a man younger than 35 in good health and CMV-seronegative. The sequenced sample consisted of PBMCs. The CDR3 DNA reads as TGTGCCAGTAGTCGACTAGCGGGAGGTTCTAGAGAGCAGTACTTC. It translates to CASSRLAGGSREQYF.